This entry concerns a single T cell receptor (beta chain). This specimen belongs to a study of blood T cell repertoires in COVID-19. Authors' processing steps: Amplifying reference gene primers gave estimates of nucleated cell counts. Data came from immunoSEQ multiplex PCR; TCRdb stores just in-frame clones and leaves some out. V and J calls plus clone size are reproduced from that table; the DNA served to infer D and trimming. The data contain approximately 210,000 clones, about 87% of them singletons. CDR1 is SGHAT and CDR2 is FQNNGV in the germline V gene. Unmatched junction bases numbered 6, after V lost 3 bases and J lost 4 bases. This CDR3 contains 15 residues.

The chain couples TRBV11-2 to TRBJ1-1; 9 nucleotides align to TRBD1. The TCR comes from a man between 65 and 85 years old with acute or convalescent COVID-19. Sample: peripheral blood. The CDR3 coding sequence is TGTGCCAGCAGCTTCTTTGGACAGGGGAGCACTGAAGCTTTCTTT. Amino acids: CASSFFGQGSTEAFF.